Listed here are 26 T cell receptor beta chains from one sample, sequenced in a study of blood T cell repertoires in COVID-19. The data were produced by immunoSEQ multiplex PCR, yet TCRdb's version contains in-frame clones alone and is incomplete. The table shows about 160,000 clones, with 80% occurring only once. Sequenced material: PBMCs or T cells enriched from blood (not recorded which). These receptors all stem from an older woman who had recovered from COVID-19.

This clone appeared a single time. DNA of the CDR3: TGTGCCAGCAAGCTCGGACAGGCGATTAACACTGAAGCTTTCTTT. This codes for CASKLGQAINTEAFF. The rearrangement uses TRBV2 and TRBJ1-1; 7 positions agree with TRBD1. CDR3 length: 15 amino acids. Losses at the gene ends were 7 bases for V and 2 bases for J; bases not matched to a gene: 10. Germline values: CDR1 SNHLY, CDR2 FYNNEI.

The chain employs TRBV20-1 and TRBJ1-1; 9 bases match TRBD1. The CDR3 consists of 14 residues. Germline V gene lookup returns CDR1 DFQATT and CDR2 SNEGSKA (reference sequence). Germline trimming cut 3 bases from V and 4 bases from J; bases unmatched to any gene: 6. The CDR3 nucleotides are TGCAGTGCTAGTGTTTGGGACAGGGCCACTGAAGCTTTCTTT. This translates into CSASVWDRATEAFF.

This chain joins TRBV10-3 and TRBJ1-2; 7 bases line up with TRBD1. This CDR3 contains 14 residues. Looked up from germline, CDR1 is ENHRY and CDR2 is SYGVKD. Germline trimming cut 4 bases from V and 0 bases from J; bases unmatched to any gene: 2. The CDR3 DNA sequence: TGTGCCATCAGTGGAGGGACAGCTAACTATGGCTACACCTTC. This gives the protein CAISGGTANYGYTF.

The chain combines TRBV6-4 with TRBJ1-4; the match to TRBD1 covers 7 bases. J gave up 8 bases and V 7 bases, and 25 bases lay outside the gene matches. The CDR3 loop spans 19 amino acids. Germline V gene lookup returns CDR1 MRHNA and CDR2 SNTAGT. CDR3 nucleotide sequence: TGTGCCAGCACCCTAGGCGGTATATTGAGGGGGCCCCGTCGAGAAAAACTGTTTTTT. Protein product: CASTLGGILRGPRREKLFF.

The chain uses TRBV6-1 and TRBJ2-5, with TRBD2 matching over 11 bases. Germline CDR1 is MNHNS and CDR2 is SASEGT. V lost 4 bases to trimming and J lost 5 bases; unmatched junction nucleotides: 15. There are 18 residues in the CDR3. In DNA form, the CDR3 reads TGTGCCAGCAGTGGAAAACCGATAGCGGGGGGGCCGGAGGAGACCCAGTACTTC. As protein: CASSGKPIAGGPEETQYF.

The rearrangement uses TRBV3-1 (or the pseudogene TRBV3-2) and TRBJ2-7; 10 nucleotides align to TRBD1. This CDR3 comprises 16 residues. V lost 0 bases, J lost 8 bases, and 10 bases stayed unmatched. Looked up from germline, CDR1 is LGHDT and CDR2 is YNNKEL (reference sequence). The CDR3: CASSQDGGDRGFKQYF. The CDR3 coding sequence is TGTGCCAGCAGCCAAGATGGAGGGGACAGGGGATTCAAGCAGTACTTC.

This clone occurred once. The CDR3 sequence is CASSNLGLAATYEQYF. The CDR3 DNA is TGTGCCAGCAGCAACCTCGGACTAGCGGCAACCTACGAGCAGTACTTC. V and J are TRBV4-2 and TRBJ2-7; 10 nucleotides agree with TRBD2. The V gene's germline CDR1 is LGHNA and CDR2 YNFKEQ. With V trimmed by 5 bases and J by 2 bases, 9 bases remained unmatched. This CDR3 is 16 amino acids long.

The CDR3 sequence is CASSLVAGGETEAFF. DNA of the CDR3: TGCGCCAGCAGCTTGGTGGCAGGGGGAGAGACTGAAGCTTTCTTT. The chain couples TRBV5-1 to TRBJ1-1; 7 bases are shared with TRBD1. V lost 0 bases, J lost 5 bases, and 7 bases stayed unmatched. The CDR3 covers 15 residues. Per germline, CDR1 SGHRS and CDR2 YFSETQ.

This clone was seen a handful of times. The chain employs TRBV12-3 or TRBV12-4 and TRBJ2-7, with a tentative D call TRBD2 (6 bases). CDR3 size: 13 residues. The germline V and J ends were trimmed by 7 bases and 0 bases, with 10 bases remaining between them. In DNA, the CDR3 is TGTGCCAGCATCCGTAGCGGCTCCTACGAGCAGTACTTC. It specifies CASIRSGSYEQYF.

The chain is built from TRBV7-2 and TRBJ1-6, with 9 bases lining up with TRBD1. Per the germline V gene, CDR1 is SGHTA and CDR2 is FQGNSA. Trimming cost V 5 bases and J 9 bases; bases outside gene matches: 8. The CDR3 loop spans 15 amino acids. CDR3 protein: CASSRGQGSGSPLHF. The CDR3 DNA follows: TGTGCCAGCAGCCGGGGACAGGGTAGCGGTTCACCCCTCCACTTT.

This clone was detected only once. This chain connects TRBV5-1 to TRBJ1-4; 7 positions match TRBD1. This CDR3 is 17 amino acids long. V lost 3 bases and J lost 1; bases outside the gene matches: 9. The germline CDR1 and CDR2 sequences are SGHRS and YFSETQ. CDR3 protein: CASSYKGGAGTNEKLFF. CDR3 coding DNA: TGCGCCAGCAGCTACAAAGGGGGCGCCGGAACTAATGAAAAACTGTTTTTT.

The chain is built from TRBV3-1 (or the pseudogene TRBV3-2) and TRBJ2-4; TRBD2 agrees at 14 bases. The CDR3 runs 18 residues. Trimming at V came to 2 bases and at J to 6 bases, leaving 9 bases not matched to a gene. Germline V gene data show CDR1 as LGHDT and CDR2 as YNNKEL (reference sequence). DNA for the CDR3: TGTGCCAGCAGCCAACTCGAGACTAGCGGGGGGGAACCAAACATTCAGTACTTC. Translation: CASSQLETSGGEPNIQYF.

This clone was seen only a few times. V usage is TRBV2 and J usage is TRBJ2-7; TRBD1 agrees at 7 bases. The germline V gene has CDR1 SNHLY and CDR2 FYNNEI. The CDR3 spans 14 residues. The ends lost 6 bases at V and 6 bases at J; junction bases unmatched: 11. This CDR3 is CASRPRQGMSEQYF. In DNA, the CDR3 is TGTGCCAGCAGGCCTAGACAGGGTATGAGCGAGCAGTACTTC.

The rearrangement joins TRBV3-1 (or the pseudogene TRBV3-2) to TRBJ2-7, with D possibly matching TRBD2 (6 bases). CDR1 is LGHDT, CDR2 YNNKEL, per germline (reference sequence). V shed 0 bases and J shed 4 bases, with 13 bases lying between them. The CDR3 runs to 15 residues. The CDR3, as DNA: TGTGCCAGCAGCCAAGATATGAGTCGGGGGTACGAGCAGTACTTC. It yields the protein CASSQDMSRGYEQYF.

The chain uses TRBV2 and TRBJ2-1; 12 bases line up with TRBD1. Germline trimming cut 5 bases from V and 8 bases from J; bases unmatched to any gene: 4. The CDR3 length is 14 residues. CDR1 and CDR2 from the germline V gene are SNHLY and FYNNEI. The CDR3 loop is CASSWDRGQYEQFF. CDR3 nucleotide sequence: TGTGCCAGCAGTTGGGACAGGGGGCAATATGAGCAGTTCTTC.

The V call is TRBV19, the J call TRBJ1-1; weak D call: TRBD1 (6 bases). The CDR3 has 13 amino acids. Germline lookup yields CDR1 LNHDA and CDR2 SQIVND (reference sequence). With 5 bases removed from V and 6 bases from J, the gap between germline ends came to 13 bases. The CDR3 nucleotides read TGTGCCAGTAGTGTCGTTCAGGGGTCTGAAGCTTTCTTT. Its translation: CASSVVQGSEAFF.

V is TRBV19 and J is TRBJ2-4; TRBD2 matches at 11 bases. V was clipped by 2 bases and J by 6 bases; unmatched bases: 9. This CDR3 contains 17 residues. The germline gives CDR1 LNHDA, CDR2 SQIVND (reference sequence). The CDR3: CASSIKPSGGKVNIQYF. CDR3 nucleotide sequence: TGTGCCAGTAGTATAAAGCCTAGCGGGGGGAAAGTAAACATTCAGTACTTC.

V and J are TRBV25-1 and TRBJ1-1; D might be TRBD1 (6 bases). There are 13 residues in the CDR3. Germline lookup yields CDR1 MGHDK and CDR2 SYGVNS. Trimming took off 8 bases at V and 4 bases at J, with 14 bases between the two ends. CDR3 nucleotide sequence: TGTGCCAGCGAACGGGACACTTTCACTGAAGCTTTCTTT. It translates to CASERDTFTEAFF.

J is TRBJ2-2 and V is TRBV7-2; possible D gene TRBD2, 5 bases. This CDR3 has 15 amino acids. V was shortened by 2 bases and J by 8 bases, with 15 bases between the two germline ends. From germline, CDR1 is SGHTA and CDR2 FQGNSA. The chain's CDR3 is CASSLLVAGEGELFF. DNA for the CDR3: TGTGCCAGCAGCTTATTGGTTGCCGGGGAGGGGGAGCTGTTTTTT.

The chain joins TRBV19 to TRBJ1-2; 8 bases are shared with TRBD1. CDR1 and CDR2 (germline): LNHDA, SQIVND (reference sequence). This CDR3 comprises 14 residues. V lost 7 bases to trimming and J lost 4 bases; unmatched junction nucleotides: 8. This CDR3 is CASNAQGEFYGYTF. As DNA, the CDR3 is TGTGCCAGTAATGCACAGGGGGAGTTCTATGGCTACACCTTC.

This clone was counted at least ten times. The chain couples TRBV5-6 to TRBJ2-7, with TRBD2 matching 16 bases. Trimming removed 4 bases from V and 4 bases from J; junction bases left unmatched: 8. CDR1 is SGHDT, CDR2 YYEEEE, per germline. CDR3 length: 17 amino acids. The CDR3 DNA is TGTGCCAGCAGCGTCGCCGGGACTAGCGGGGGGGCTTACGAGCAGTACTTC. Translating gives CASSVAGTSGGAYEQYF.

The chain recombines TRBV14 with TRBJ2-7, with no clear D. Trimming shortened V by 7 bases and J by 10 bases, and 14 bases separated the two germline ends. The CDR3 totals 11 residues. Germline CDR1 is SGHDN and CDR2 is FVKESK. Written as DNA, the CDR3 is TGTGCCAGCAACAAAGTCCAACCTCAGTACTTC. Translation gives CASNKVQPQYF.

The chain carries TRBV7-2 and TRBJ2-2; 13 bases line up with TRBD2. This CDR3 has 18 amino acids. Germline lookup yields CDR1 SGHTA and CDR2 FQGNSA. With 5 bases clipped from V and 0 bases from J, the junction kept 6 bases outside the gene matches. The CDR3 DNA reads TGTGCCAGCAGCCCCGGACTAGCGGGAGCCGCGAACACCGGGGAGCTGTTTTTT. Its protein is CASSPGLAGAANTGELFF.

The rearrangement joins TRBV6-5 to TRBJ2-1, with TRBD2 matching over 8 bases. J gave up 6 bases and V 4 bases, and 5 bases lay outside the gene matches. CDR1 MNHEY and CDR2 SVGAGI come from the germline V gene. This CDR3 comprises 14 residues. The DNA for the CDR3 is TGTGCCAGCAGTTTACGGGGGGGCGTCAATGAGCAGTTCTTC. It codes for CASSLRGGVNEQFF.

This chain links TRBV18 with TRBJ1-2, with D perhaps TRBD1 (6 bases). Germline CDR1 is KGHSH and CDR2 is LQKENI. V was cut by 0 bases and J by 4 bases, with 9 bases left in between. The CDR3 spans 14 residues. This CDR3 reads CASSPPTGTYGYTF. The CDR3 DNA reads TGTGCCAGCTCACCACCAACAGGGACCTATGGCTACACCTTC.

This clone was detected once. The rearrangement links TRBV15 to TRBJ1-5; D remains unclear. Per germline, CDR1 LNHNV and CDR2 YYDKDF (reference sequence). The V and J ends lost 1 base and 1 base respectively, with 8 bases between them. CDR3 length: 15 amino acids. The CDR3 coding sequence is TGTGCCACCAGCAGAGGCTTCGAGAGCAATCAGCCCCAGCATTTT. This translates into CATSRGFESNQPQHF.